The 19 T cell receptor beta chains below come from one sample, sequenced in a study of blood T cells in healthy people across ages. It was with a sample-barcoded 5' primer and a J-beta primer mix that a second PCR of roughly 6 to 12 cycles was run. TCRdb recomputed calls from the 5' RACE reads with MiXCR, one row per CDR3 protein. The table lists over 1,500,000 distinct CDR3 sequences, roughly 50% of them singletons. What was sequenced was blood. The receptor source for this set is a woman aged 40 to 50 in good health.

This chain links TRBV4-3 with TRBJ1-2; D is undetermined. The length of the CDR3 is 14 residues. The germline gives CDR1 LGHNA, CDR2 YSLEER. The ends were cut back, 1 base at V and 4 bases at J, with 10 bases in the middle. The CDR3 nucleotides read TGCGCCAGCAGCCAAGGGATAGCGGTCTATGGCTACACCTTC. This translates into CASSQGIAVYGYTF.

CDR3 amino acids: CASSVSRGASLETQYF. The CDR3 region has the DNA TGTGCCAGCAGCGTTAGTCGGGGGGCATCCCTTGAGACCCAGTACTTC. This chain links TRBV9 with TRBJ2-5; tentative D call: TRBD2 (7 bases). This CDR3 has 16 amino acids. Germline CDR1 reads SGDLS; CDR2 reads YYNGEE. The V gene lost 2 bases and the J gene lost 5 bases, with 19 bases spanning the gap.

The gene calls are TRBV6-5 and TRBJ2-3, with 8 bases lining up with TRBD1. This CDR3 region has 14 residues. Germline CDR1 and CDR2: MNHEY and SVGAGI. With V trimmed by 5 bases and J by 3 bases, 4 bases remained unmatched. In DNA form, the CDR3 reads TGTGCCAGCAGTCACAGGGGGACGACAGATACGCAGTATTTT. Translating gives CASSHRGTTDTQYF.

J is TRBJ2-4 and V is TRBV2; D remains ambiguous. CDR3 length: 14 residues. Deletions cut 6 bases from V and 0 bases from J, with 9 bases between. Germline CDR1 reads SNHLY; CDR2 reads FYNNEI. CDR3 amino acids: CASRQIIAKNIQYF. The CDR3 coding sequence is TGTGCCAGCAGACAGATTATAGCCAAAAACATTCAGTACTTC.

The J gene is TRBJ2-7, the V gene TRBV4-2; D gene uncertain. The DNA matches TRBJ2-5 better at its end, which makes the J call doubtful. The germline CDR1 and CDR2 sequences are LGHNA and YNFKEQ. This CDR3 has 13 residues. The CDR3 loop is CASSREAWETQYF. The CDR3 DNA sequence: TGTGCCAGCAGCCGAGAGGCATGGGAGACCCAGTACTTC.

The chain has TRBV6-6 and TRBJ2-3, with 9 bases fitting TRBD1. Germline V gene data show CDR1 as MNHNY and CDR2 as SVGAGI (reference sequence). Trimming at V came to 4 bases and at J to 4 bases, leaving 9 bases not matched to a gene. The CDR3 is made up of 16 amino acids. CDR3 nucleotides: TGTGCCAGCAGTTCACCCGGGACAGGGCTATCAGATACGCAGTATTTT. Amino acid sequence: CASSSPGTGLSDTQYF.

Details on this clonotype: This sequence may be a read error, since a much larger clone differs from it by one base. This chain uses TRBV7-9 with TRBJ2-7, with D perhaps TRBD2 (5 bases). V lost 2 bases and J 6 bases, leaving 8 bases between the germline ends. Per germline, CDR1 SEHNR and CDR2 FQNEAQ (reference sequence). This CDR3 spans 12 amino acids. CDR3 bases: TGTGCCAGCAGCTTAAGTGAGGGCGAGCAGTACTTC. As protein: CASSLSEGEQYF. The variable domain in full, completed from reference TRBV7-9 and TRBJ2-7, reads DTGVSQNPRHKITKRGQNVTFRCDPISEHNRLYWYRQTLGQGPEFLTYFQNEAQLEKSRLLSDRFSAERPKGSFSTLEIQRTEQGDSAMYLCASSLSEGEQYFGPGTRLTVT.

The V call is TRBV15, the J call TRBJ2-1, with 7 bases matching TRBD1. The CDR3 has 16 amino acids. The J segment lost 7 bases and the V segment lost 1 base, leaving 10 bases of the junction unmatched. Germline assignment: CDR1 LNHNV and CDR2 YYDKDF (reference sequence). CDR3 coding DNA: TGTGCCACCAGCAGAGTCAGGGGGTGGTTATTGAATGAGCAGTTCTTC. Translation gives CATSRVRGWLLNEQFF.

The CDR3 nucleotides are TGTGCCATCAGTGTGGGAGCGGGGGTAGAGACCCAGTACTTC. Translation: CAISVGAGVETQYF. V and J are TRBV10-3 and TRBJ2-7; 8 nucleotides align to TRBD2. The J call may be incorrect, as the DNA end agrees better with TRBJ2-5. Germline lookup yields CDR1 ENHRY and CDR2 SYGVKD. The CDR3 totals 14 residues.

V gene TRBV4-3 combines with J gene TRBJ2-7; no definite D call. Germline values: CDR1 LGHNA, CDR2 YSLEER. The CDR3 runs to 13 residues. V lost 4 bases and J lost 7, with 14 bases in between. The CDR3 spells CASSRWAMGEQYF. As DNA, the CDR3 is TGCGCCAGCAGCCGATGGGCTATGGGTGAGCAGTACTTC.

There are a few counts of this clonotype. CDR3 DNA: TGCGCCAGCAGCCAAGTGGGCGATACAAGGACGCAGTTCTTC. It encodes CASSQVGDTRTQFF. The V and J genes are TRBV4-3 and TRBJ2-1; D remains unclear. The CDR3 is made up of 14 amino acids. V was trimmed by 1 base and J by 12 bases, leaving 16 bases between them. CDR1 and CDR2 (germline): LGHNA, YSLEER.

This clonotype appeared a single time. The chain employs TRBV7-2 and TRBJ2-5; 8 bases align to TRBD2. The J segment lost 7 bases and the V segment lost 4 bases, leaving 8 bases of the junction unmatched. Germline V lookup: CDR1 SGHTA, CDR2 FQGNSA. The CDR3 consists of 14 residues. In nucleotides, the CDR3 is TGTGCCAGCAGCTCCCAAGCGGGGGTTGGGACCCAGTACTTC. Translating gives CASSSQAGVGTQYF.

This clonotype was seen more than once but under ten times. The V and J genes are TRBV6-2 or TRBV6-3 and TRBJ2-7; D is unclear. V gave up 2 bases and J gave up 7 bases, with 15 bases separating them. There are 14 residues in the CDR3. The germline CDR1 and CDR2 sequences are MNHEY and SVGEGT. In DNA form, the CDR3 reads TGTGCCAGCAGTTACGATGCGGCCCCAAGGGAGCAGTACTTC. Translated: CASSYDAAPREQYF.

CDR3 amino acids: CASSLIAGSEQFF. As DNA, the CDR3 is TGTGCCAGCAGTCTTATCGCGGGGAGTGAGCAGTTCTTC. The V call is TRBV28, the J call TRBJ2-1; D might be TRBD2 (6 bases). Looked up from germline, CDR1 is MDHEN and CDR2 is SYDVKM. V lost 5 bases to trimming and J lost 9 bases, with 14 bases between them. This CDR3 comprises 13 residues.

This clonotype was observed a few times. The CDR3 reads CASSLMRGGNEQFF. CDR3 sequence (DNA): TGTGCCAGCAGTTTAATGCGGGGTGGGAATGAGCAGTTCTTC. The chain is built from TRBV12-3 or TRBV12-4 and TRBJ2-1; a possible D gene is TRBD2 (6 bases). CDR3 length: 14 residues. Trimming pared 2 bases from V and 7 bases from J, leaving 12 bases between.

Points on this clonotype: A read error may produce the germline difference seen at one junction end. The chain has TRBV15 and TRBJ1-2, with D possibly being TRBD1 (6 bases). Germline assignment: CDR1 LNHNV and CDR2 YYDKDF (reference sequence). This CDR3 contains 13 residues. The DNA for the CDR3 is TGTGCCACCAGCAGGGGCCCAGGGGAAGGCTGCACCTTC. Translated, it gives CATSRGPGEGCTF.

CDR3 nucleotide sequence: TGTGCCAGCACCCCGGACAGGGATAGGGGAGAGACCCAGTACTTC. This translates into CASTPDRDRGETQYF. V and J are TRBV27 and TRBJ2-7, with TRBD1 identical over 8 bases. With the DNA end fitting TRBJ2-5 better, the J assignment may be wrong. From germline, CDR1 is MNHEY and CDR2 SMNVEV (reference sequence). The CDR3 length is 15 residues.

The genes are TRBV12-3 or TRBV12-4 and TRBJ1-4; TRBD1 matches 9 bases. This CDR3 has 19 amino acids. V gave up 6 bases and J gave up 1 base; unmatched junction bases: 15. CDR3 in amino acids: CASSTWRGQGILTNEKLFF. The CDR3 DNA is TGTGCCAGCAGCACCTGGCGGGGACAGGGAATTCTAACTAATGAAAAACTGTTTTTT.

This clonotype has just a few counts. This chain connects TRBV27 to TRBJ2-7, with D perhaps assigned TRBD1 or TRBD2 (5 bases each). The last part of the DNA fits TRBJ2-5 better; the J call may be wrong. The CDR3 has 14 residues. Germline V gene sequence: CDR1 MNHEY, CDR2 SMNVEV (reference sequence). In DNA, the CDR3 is TGTGCCAGCAGTTTAGGCGGAGGACATTGGACCCAGTACTTC. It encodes CASSLGGGHWTQYF.